This T cell receptor (beta chain) was recovered during a study of blood T cell repertoires in COVID-19. Overall study: Sites across the United States, Italy and Spain contributed samples from acute and convalescent COVID-19. The analysed material was cDNA or gDNA that came from T cells, B-cell-depleted T cells, or PBMCs.

Using immunoSEQ multiplex PCR, the repertoire was profiled, and TCRdb retains in-frame clones only, with some absent. The profile covers about 300,000 clones, with about nine tenths appearing a single time and under 11% taken by the ten largest. Which cohort a participant joined came from the clinical history participants gave. V shed 1 base and J shed 3 bases, with 14 bases lying between them. The CDR3 totals 16 residues. The V gene's germline CDR1 is MNHNY and CDR2 SVGAGI (reference sequence). This chain links TRBV6-6 with TRBJ2-3, with D tentatively TRBD2 (7 bases). The sequence was collected from a woman under 30 who had recovered from COVID-19. The sequenced material came from PBMCs or T cells enriched from blood (not recorded which). The DNA for the CDR3 is TGTGCCAGCAGTTACTTCACCAGGGGAGGGACAGATACGCAGTATTTT. It codes for CASSYFTRGGTDTQYF.